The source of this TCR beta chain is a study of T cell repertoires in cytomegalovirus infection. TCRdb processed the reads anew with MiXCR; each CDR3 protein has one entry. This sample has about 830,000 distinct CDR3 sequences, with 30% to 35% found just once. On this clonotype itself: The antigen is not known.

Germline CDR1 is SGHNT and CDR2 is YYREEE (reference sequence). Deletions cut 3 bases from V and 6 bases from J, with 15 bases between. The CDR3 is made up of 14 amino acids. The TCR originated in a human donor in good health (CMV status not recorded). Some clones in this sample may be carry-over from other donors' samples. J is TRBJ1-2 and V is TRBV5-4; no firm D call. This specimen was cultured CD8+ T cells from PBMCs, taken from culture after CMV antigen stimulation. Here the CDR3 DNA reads TGTGCCAGCAGCTCCCTAGGAGATCTCGATGGCTACACCTTC. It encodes CASSSLGDLDGYTF.